These 4 T cell receptor beta chains were all obtained from the same sample, sequenced in a study of human thymus T cells. The data were produced by immunoSEQ multiplex PCR, yet TCRdb's version contains in-frame clones alone and is incomplete. Here the sample spans some 130,000 clones, around 95% being singletons. Obtained as resections during corrective heart surgery, the thymus tissue was then studied. Specimen: thymus tissue. The receptors come from a boy younger than two with a congenital heart defect but otherwise immunologically healthy.

The CDR3 loop reads CASSERPPVDVFF. CDR3 in DNA: TGTGCCAGCAGTGAACGACCTCCCGTGGACGTGTTTTTT. This chain uses TRBV6-1 with TRBJ1-4, with no clear D. CDR1 and CDR2 from the germline V gene are MNHNS and SASEGT. V was trimmed by 2 bases and J by 15 bases, leaving 16 bases between them. The CDR3 extends over 13 amino acids.

The J gene is TRBJ2-1, the V gene TRBV4-1; perhaps TRBD2 as D (5 bases). V lost 1 base, J lost 7 bases, and 5 bases lay in between. The CDR3 has 12 amino acids. Germline V gene lookup returns CDR1 MGHRA and CDR2 YSYEKL. Written as DNA, the CDR3 is TGCGCCAGCAGCCAAGCGGGAAATGAGCAGTTCTTC. The encoded protein is CASSQAGNEQFF.

The chain has TRBV5-4 and TRBJ2-3, with TRBD1 matching over 7 bases. The germline gives CDR1 SGHNT, CDR2 YYREEE (reference sequence). V lost 3 bases to trimming and J lost 5 bases; unmatched junction nucleotides: 9. The CDR3 is 15 amino acids. The CDR3 is CASSSRQGPRDTQYF. DNA of the CDR3: TGTGCCAGCAGCTCCCGACAGGGCCCGAGAGATACGCAGTATTTT.

The V call is TRBV14, the J call TRBJ1-3; TRBD1 matches at 7 bases. Germline trimming cut 4 bases from V and 0 bases from J; bases unmatched to any gene: 0. CDR1 and CDR2 (germline): SGHDN, FVKESK. The CDR3 length is 14 residues. The CDR3 DNA sequence: TGTGCCAGCAGCCGGGACAGCTCTGGAAACACCATATATTTT. It codes for CASSRDSSGNTIYF.